The 25 T cell receptor beta chains below come from one sample, sequenced in a study of radiotherapy plus CTLA-4 blockade in lung cancer. The method was immunoSEQ multiplex PCR; TCRdb's version includes in-frame clones alone and lacks a portion of them. The sample holds about 95,000 clones, approximately 78% seen once. This specimen was peripheral blood, taken from a patient treated with radiotherapy plus ipilimumab. The receptor set was obtained from a human donor with non-small cell lung cancer who had a partial response to radiotherapy plus ipilimumab.

The rearrangement uses TRBV30 and TRBJ2-5; 10 bases are a match to TRBD1. Germline-derived CDR1 and CDR2 are GTSNPN and SVGIG (reference sequence). The CDR3 runs 13 residues. Unmatched junction bases numbered 5, after V lost 5 bases and J lost 5 bases. This CDR3 reads CAWVTGGGETQYF. The DNA for the CDR3 is TGTGCCTGGGTGACAGGGGGCGGGGAGACCCAGTACTTC.

The chain has TRBV29-1 and TRBJ2-7, with unresolved D. Germline CDR1 and CDR2: SQVTM and ANQGSEA. The CDR3 totals 14 residues. Trimming removed 6 bases at V and 0 bases at J, with 15 bases between. CDR3 sequence (DNA): TGCAGCGTACGGGTCGCCCTAAGCTCCTACGAGCAGTACTTC. Encoded protein: CSVRVALSSYEQYF.

In DNA form, the CDR3 reads TGTGCCAGCACCTCGACAGGGGATGGCTACACCTTC. It translates to CASTSTGDGYTF. The V call is TRBV2, the J call TRBJ1-2, with 8 bases identical to TRBD1. The trim removed 7 bases at V and 6 bases at J, leaving 4 bases unmatched. This CDR3 comprises 12 residues. Germline values: CDR1 SNHLY, CDR2 FYNNEI.

The rearrangement links TRBV5-3 to TRBJ2-5, with 8 bases that match TRBD2. TRBV5-3 counts as an open reading frame of uncertain function. There are 16 residues in the CDR3. Trimming removed 4 bases from V and 4 bases from J; junction bases left unmatched: 12. The CDR3 spells CARSPDQRENPETQYF. The CDR3 coding sequence is TGTGCCAGAAGCCCTGACCAGCGGGAGAATCCAGAGACCCAGTACTTC.

The rearrangement links TRBV19 to TRBJ2-1, with 9 positions matching TRBD1. V was clipped by 7 bases and J by 0 bases; unmatched bases: 7. This CDR3 is 16 amino acids long. The germline gives CDR1 LNHDA, CDR2 SQIVND (reference sequence). The CDR3 spells CASTTGGGSSYNEQFF. The CDR3 nucleotides read TGTGCCAGTACCACAGGGGGCGGGAGCTCCTACAATGAGCAGTTCTTC.

J is TRBJ2-5 and V is TRBV30; D perhaps matches TRBD1 (6 bases). The CDR3 is 13 residues long. CDR1 is GTSNPN, CDR2 SVGIG, per germline (reference sequence). V lost 5 bases, J lost 7 bases, and 17 bases lay in between. The CDR3 coding sequence is TGTGCCTGGGGTCGGGACACCGGAGGGACCCAGTACTTC. Amino acid sequence: CAWGRDTGGTQYF.

The rearrangement joins TRBV28 to TRBJ2-5; tentatively, D is TRBD1 (5 bases). The CDR3 has 15 amino acids. V shed 4 bases and J shed 2 bases, with 14 bases lying between them. Germline V gives CDR1 MDHEN, CDR2 SYDVKM. DNA of the CDR3: TGTGCCAGCAGTTCAATGGACACCACACAAGAGACCCAGTACTTC. It translates to CASSSMDTTQETQYF.

Here the CDR3 reads CASSESRDYGYTF. CDR3 bases: TGTGCCAGCAGTGAATCCAGGGACTATGGCTACACCTTC. The chain recombines TRBV25-1 with TRBJ1-2; the D gene is possibly TRBD1 (5 bases). V lost 1 base, J lost 3 bases, and 6 bases lay in between. The CDR3 has 13 residues. Germline CDR1 MGHDK, CDR2 SYGVNS.

This clone was observed a single time. V usage is TRBV5-1 and J usage is TRBJ2-5, with D possibly being TRBD2 (5 bases). Germline CDR1 is SGHRS and CDR2 is YFSETQ. The V end lost 0 bases, the J end lost 1 base, and 7 bases lay between the germline ends. The CDR3 length is 14 residues. CDR3 region: CASSLVATQETQYF. The CDR3 bases are TGCGCCAGCAGCTTGGTAGCGACCCAAGAGACCCAGTACTTC.

This CDR3 is CASSLKLAGDDEQFF. DNA of the CDR3: TGTGCCAGCAGCTTAAAGCTAGCGGGAGACGATGAGCAGTTCTTC. This chain uses TRBV7-9 with TRBJ2-1; 10 bases map to TRBD2. CDR1 is SEHNR, CDR2 FQNEAQ, per germline (reference sequence). J gave up 8 bases and V 2 bases, and 6 bases lay outside the gene matches. The CDR3 totals 15 residues.

Only one count was recorded for this clone. The chain uses TRBV7-9 and TRBJ2-5; 7 nucleotides match TRBD1. Looked up from germline, CDR1 is SEHNR and CDR2 is FQNEAQ (reference sequence). J lost 1 base, V lost 5 bases, and 1 base had no gene match. The CDR3 is 13 amino acids. The CDR3: CASSRDSQETQYF. The DNA for the CDR3 is TGTGCCAGCAGCAGGGACAGCCAAGAGACCCAGTACTTC. Together with reference TRBV7-9 and TRBJ2-5, the CDR3 gives the full variable domain: DTGVSQNPRHKITKRGQNVTFRCDPISEHNRLYWYRQTLGQGPEFLTYFQNEAQLEKSRLLSDRFSAERPKGSFSTLEIQRTEQGDSAMYLCASSRDSQETQYFGPGTRLLVL.

The chain has TRBV28 and TRBJ1-2; D gene ambiguous. CDR1 MDHEN and CDR2 SYDVKM come from the germline V gene. This CDR3 region has 10 residues. Trimming left V 8 bases short and J 5 bases short, with 6 bases between. Here the CDR3 reads CASLLYGYTF. DNA of the CDR3: TGTGCCAGCCTCCTATATGGCTACACCTTC.

The chain carries TRBV2 and TRBJ2-2, with D possibly matching TRBD2 (6 bases). The CDR3 is made up of 15 amino acids. In germline, CDR1 is SNHLY, CDR2 FYNNEI. Trimming took 1 base from V and 3 from J, leaving 9 bases between them. The DNA of the CDR3 is TGTGCCAGCAGTGAAGAAGGAGGGTACACCGGGGAGCTGTTTTTT. Its protein is CASSEEGGYTGELFF.

V and J are TRBV28 and TRBJ2-3; a weak D match, TRBD2 (6 bases). CDR3 length: 13 amino acids. V lost 8 bases, J lost 6 bases, and 15 bases lay in between. Germline V lookup: CDR1 MDHEN, CDR2 SYDVKM. Here the CDR3 DNA reads TGTGCCAGCGTTGGCGGGGTGGGGGATACGCAGTATTTT. As protein: CASVGGVGDTQYF.

The J gene is TRBJ2-1, the V gene TRBV5-4; tentatively, D is TRBD2 (6 bases). V gave up 2 bases and J gave up 8 bases, with 14 bases separating them. The CDR3 loop spans 14 amino acids. CDR1 and CDR2 (germline): SGHNT, YYREEE (reference sequence). CDR3 in DNA: TGTGCCAGCAGCTTTCGACTAGATTCCTATGAGCAGTTCTTC. It specifies CASSFRLDSYEQFF.

This chain links TRBV5-4 with TRBJ2-1, with 8 bases matching TRBD2. The CDR3 consists of 14 residues. Germline values: CDR1 SGHNT, CDR2 YYREEE (reference sequence). After removal of 4 bases from V and 2 bases from J, the junction contained 2 bases not matched to a gene. CDR3 in amino acids: CASSAGGTYNEQFF. For the CDR3, the DNA is TGTGCCAGCAGCGCGGGGGGTACCTACAATGAGCAGTTCTTC.

J is TRBJ2-3 and V is TRBV7-9; D is uncertain. The CDR3 is made up of 11 amino acids. Germline lookup yields CDR1 SEHNR and CDR2 FQNEAQ (reference sequence). Trimming shortened V by 5 bases and J by 7 bases, and 7 bases separated the two germline ends. The CDR3 is CASSRDYTQYF. CDR3 bases: TGTGCCAGCAGCCGAGATTATACGCAGTATTTT.

CDR3 loop: CASSLGVSTDTQYF. The CDR3 nucleotides read TGTGCCAGCAGCTTAGGAGTTAGCACAGATACGCAGTATTTT. The V gene is TRBV11-2, the J gene TRBJ2-3; the D is unclear. Germline V gene sequence: CDR1 SGHAT, CDR2 FQNNGV. V shed 1 base and J shed 0 bases, with 5 bases lying between them. CDR3 size: 14 residues. Full variable domain (outside the CDR3, taken from reference TRBV11-2 and TRBJ2-3): EAGVAQSPRYKIIEKRQSVAFWCNPISGHATLYWYQQILGQGPKLLIQFQNNGVVDDSQLPKDRFSAERLKGVDSTLKIQPAKLEDSAVYLCASSLGVSTDTQYFGPGTRLTVL.

This chain links TRBV18 with TRBJ2-1, with D possibly matching TRBD2 (5 bases). V lost 5 bases to trimming and J lost 1 base, with 18 bases between them. Germline-derived CDR1 and CDR2 are KGHSH and LQKENI. This CDR3 comprises 17 residues. The CDR3 coding sequence is TGTGCCAGCTCATCTCAAGGGCGGGTTAATTCCTACAATGAGCAGTTCTTC. It specifies CASSSQGRVNSYNEQFF.

V is TRBV18 and J is TRBJ1-1; the match to TRBD1 covers 8 bases. The CDR3 spans 16 residues. V was clipped by 3 bases and J by 3 bases; unmatched bases: 9. Germline CDR1 and CDR2: KGHSH and LQKENI. Here the CDR3 reads CASSPPPDRGYTEAFF. The CDR3 DNA follows: TGTGCCAGCTCACCGCCCCCTGACAGGGGCTACACTGAAGCTTTCTTT.

This clone was picked up one time. The chain is built from TRBV5-8 and TRBJ2-6; D may be TRBD1 (5 bases). This CDR3 is 17 amino acids long. Per germline, CDR1 SGHTS and CDR2 YDEGEE. Trimming removed 0 bases at V and 0 bases at J, with 10 bases between. The CDR3 loop reads CASSLVTDSSGANVLTF. CDR3 nucleotides: TGTGCCAGCAGCTTGGTGACAGACTCCTCTGGGGCCAACGTCCTGACTTTC.

This clone occurred once. The V gene is TRBV6-1, the J gene TRBJ2-7; 11 nucleotides line up with TRBD2. V trimming: 6 bases; J trimming: 4 bases; junction bases outside the gene matches: 5. Germline V CDR1 and CDR2: MNHNS, SASEGT. This CDR3 is built from 14 residues. This CDR3 reads CASSWTSGFYEQYF. CDR3 nucleotide sequence: TGTGCCAGCAGCTGGACTAGCGGGTTTTACGAGCAGTACTTC.

The chain couples TRBV7-3 to TRBJ1-4; D is unclear. The length of the CDR3 is 13 residues. V lost 2 bases and J 15 bases, leaving 16 bases between the germline ends. Germline lookup yields CDR1 SGHTA and CDR2 FQGTGA. CDR3 nucleotide sequence: TGTGCCAGCAGCTTAGATCGGGAGTCAAGAATGTTTTTT. It is translated as CASSLDRESRMFF.

The chain couples TRBV6-1 to TRBJ1-5; no reliable D call. The germline CDR1 and CDR2 sequences are MNHNS and SASEGT. This CDR3 has 13 amino acids. Trimming took 11 bases from V and 2 from J, leaving 13 bases between them. The DNA of the CDR3 is TGTGCCGGCAACATCGCAGGCAATCAGCCCCAGCATTTT. It encodes CAGNIAGNQPQHF.

The CDR3 is CASSQASGRHNEQFF. CDR3 sequence (DNA): TGCGCCAGCAGCCAAGCTAGCGGGAGGCACAATGAGCAGTTCTTC. This chain links TRBV4-1 with TRBJ2-1, with TRBD2 identical over 11 bases. With 1 base clipped from V and 5 bases from J, the junction kept 1 base outside the gene matches. CDR1 is MGHRA and CDR2 is YSYEKL in the germline V gene. This CDR3 has 15 amino acids.